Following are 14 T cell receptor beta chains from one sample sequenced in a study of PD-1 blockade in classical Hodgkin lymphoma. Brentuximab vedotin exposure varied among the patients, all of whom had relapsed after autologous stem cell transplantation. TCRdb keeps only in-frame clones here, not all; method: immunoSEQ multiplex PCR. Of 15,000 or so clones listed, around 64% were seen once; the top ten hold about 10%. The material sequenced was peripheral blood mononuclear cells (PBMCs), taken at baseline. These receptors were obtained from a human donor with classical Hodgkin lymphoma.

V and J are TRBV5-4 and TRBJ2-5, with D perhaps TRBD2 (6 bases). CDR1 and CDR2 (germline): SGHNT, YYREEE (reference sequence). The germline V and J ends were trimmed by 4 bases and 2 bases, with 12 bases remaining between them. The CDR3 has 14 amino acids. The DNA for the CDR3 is TGTGCCAGCAGCACCTGGGACTTGCAAGAGACCCAGTACTTC. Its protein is CASSTWDLQETQYF. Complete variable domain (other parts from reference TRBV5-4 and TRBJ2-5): ETGVTQSPTHLIKTRGQQVTLRCSSQSGHNTVSWYQQALGQGPQFIFQYYREEENGRGNFPPRFSGLQFPNYSSELNVNALELDDSALYLCASSTWDLQETQYFGPGTRLLVL.

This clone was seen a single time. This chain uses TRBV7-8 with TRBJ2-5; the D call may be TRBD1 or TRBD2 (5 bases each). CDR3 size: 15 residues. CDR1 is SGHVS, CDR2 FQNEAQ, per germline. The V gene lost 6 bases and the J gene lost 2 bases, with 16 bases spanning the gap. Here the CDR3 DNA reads TGTGCCAGCAGAGAGGGGCAGGGTCGGCAAGAGACCCAGTACTTC. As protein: CASREGQGRQETQYF.

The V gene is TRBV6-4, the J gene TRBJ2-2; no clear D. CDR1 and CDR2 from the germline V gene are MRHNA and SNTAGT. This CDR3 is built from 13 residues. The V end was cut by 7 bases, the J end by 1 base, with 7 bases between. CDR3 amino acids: CASTKLNTGELFF. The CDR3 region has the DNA TGTGCCAGCACCAAGCTGAACACCGGGGAGCTGTTTTTT.

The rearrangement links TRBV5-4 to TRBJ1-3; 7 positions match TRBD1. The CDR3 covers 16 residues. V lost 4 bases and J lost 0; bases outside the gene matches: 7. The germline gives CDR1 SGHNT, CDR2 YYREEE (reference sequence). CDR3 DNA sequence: TGTGCCAGCAGCACTAGACAGGGAATCTCTGGAAACACCATATATTTT. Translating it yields CASSTRQGISGNTIYF. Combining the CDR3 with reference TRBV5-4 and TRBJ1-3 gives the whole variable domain ETGVTQSPTHLIKTRGQQVTLRCSSQSGHNTVSWYQQALGQGPQFIFQYYREEENGRGNFPPRFSGLQFPNYSSELNVNALELDDSALYLCASSTRQGISGNTIYFGEGSWLTVV.

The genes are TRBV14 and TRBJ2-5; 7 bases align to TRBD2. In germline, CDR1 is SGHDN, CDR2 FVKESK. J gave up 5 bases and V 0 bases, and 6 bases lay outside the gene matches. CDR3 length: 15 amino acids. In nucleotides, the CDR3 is TGTGCCAGCAGCCAAGATCAAGCGGGATTGGAGACCCAGTACTTC. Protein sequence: CASSQDQAGLETQYF.

This CDR3 is CASSLWFGDSYNEQFF. As DNA, the CDR3 is TGTGCCAGCAGTTTATGGTTCGGGGACAGCTACAATGAGCAGTTCTTC. This chain connects TRBV28 to TRBJ2-1, with 7 bases that match TRBD1. The CDR3 extends over 16 amino acids. V trimming: 0 bases; J trimming: 3 bases; junction bases outside the gene matches: 5. Germline values: CDR1 MDHEN, CDR2 SYDVKM.

CDR3 sequence: CASKLQVTDEQFF. The CDR3 DNA follows: TGTGCCAGCAAACTACAGGTGACTGATGAGCAGTTCTTC. V gene TRBV5-5 combines with J gene TRBJ2-1; possibly TRBD1 for D (5 bases). Germline V gene data show CDR1 as SGHKS and CDR2 as YYEKEE (reference sequence). V was cut by 6 bases and J by 8 bases, with 15 bases left in between. The CDR3 runs to 13 residues.

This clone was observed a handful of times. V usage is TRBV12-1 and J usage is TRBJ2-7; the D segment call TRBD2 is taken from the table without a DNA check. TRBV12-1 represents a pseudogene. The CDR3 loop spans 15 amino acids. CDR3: CATSLHHVQAEGQYF. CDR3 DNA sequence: TGTGCCACCAGCTTACATCATGTACAGGCGGAGGGCCAGTACTTC.

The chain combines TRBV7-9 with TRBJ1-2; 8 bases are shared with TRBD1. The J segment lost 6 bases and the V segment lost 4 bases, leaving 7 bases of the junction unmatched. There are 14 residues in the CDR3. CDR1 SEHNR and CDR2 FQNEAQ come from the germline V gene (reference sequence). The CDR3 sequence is CASSSMPGQDGYTF. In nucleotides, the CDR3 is TGTGCCAGCAGCTCGATGCCGGGACAGGATGGCTACACCTTC.

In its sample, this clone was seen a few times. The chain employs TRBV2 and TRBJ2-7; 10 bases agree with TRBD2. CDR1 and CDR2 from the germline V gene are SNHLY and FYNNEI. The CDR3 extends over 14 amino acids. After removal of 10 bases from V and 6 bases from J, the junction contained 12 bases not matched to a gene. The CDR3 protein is CATKELAGWGEQYF. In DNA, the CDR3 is TGTGCCACAAAGGAACTAGCGGGATGGGGCGAGCAGTACTTC.

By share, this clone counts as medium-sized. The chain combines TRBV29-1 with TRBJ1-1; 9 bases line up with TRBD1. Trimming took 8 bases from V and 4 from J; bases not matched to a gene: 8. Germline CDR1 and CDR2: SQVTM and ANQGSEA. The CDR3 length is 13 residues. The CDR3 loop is CSIPGQGPTEAFF. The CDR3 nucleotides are TGCAGCATACCGGGACAGGGTCCCACTGAAGCTTTCTTT.

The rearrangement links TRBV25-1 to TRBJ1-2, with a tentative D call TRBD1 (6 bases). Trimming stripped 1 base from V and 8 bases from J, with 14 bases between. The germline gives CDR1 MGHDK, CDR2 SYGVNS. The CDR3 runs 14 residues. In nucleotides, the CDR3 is TGTGCCAGCAGTGAATTGGGGGTGCAGGGGGGCTACACCTTC. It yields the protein CASSELGVQGGYTF.

The CDR3 DNA reads as TGTGCCAGCAGCACCGACGAACGTGATACGCAGTATTTT. This codes for CASSTDERDTQYF. The chain links TRBV11-3 to TRBJ2-3; D unclear. Per germline, CDR1 SGHNT and CDR2 YENEEA. The V end lost 5 bases, the J end lost 6 bases, and 12 bases lay between the germline ends. The CDR3 is made up of 13 amino acids.

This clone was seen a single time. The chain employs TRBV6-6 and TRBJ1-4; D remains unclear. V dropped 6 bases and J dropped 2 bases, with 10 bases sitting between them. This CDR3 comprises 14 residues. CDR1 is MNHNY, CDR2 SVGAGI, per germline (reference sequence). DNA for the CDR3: TGTGCCAGCAGGGGAAAATGGACTAATGAAAAACTGTTTTTT. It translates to CASRGKWTNEKLFF.